Shown below are 5 T cell receptor beta chains from a single sample sequenced in a study of cytomegalovirus exposure and HLA in healthy donors. The PCR employed 60 Vbeta primers together with 13 Jbeta primers. Sequencing was performed with immunoSEQ multiplex PCR; in TCRdb, only in-frame clones are kept and a portion is missing. This table holds 100,000 or so clones, about 80% found once. Sequenced input: PBMCs. The receptors derive from a man aged 45-65 years in good health and CMV-seropositive.

Remarks on this clone: The junction differs from germline at one of its ends, possibly a read error. The J gene is TRBJ1-1, the V gene TRBV5-1; 8 bases agree with TRBD1. The V gene's germline CDR1 is SGHRS and CDR2 YFSETQ. The CDR3 spans 16 residues. The chain's CDR3 is CAGSRQGQIADTEAFF. The CDR3 nucleotides are TGCGCCGGCAGTAGACAGGGGCAAATCGCCGACACTGAAGCTTTCTTT.

This sequence joins TRBV27 and TRBJ2-2; the D gene is possibly TRBD1 (5 bases). V lost 2 bases and J 7 bases, leaving 17 bases between the germline ends. CDR3 size: 16 residues. Germline CDR1 and CDR2: MNHEY and SMNVEV (reference sequence). Here the CDR3 reads CASSLEVRLDIGELFF. In nucleotides, the CDR3 is TGTGCCAGCAGTTTAGAGGTTCGACTGGACATCGGGGAGCTGTTTTTT.

The chain employs TRBV5-6 and TRBJ2-5, with 11 bases matching TRBD1. The CDR3 has 14 amino acids. With 4 bases clipped from V and 4 bases from J, the junction kept 3 bases outside the gene matches. CDR1 is SGHDT, CDR2 YYEEEE, per germline. CDR3 coding DNA: TGTGCCAGCAGCCTGGACAGGGGGCTAGAGACCCAGTACTTC. Translating gives CASSLDRGLETQYF. Using reference TRBV5-6 and TRBJ2-5 for the parts outside the CDR3, the full variable domain is DAGVTQSPTHLIKTRGQQVTLRCSPKSGHDTVSWYQQALGQGPQFIFQYYEEEERQRGNFPDRFSGHQFPNYSSELNVNALLLGDSALYLCASSLDRGLETQYFGPGTRLLVL.

The chain uses TRBV18 and TRBJ2-3; 7 positions agree with TRBD1. CDR1 and CDR2 from the germline V gene are KGHSH and LQKENI. The CDR3 totals 15 residues. V gave up 3 bases and J gave up 3 bases; unmatched junction bases: 6. This chain's CDR3 is CASSPITGETDTQYF. CDR3 coding DNA: TGTGCCAGCTCACCTATAACAGGGGAGACAGATACGCAGTATTTT.

This clone was detected a few times. This chain uses TRBV7-2 with TRBJ2-2; TRBD1 aligns across 9 bases. V lost 6 bases to trimming and J lost 4 bases; unmatched junction nucleotides: 6. The germline CDR1 and CDR2 sequences are SGHTA and FQGNSA. The CDR3 loop spans 15 amino acids. In DNA, the CDR3 is TGTGCCAGCAGAGGGACAGGGTGGTCCACCGGGGAGCTGTTTTTT. It encodes CASRGTGWSTGELFF.